This T cell receptor beta chain was retrieved from a study of blood T cell repertoires in COVID-19. Libraries were prepared by immunoSEQ multiplex PCR; TCRdb keeps only in-frame clonotypes and omits some of them. The sample has around 250,000 clones, 75% to 90% seen once. V gave up 3 bases and J gave up 0 bases; unmatched junction bases: 8. This CDR3 contains 19 residues. The germline gives CDR1 MNHEY, CDR2 SMNVEV (reference sequence). Sequencing was performed on peripheral blood. V gene TRBV27 combines with J gene TRBJ2-3, with TRBD2 matching over 14 bases. The clonotype originates from a human donor in a cohort sampled during active COVID-19. For the CDR3, the DNA is TGTGCCAGCAGTTTTCCCGGGACTAGCGGGGGCCATAGCACAGATACGCAGTATTTT. Amino acid sequence: CASSFPGTSGGHSTDTQYF.